The source of this TCR beta chain is a study of blood T cell repertoires in COVID-19. Original processing notes: Reference gene primer amplification yielded estimated nucleated cell counts. Sequenced by immunoSEQ multiplex PCR; TCRdb stores in-frame clones only, minus some. V, J and clone size were drawn from that table, and D and trimming were deduced from the DNA. The sample lists 250,000 or so clones, 86% seen once, with roughly 2% in the top ten. Recruits, aged roughly 18 to 100 years, lived in around 24 US areas. Among Cohort 3 donors, those recovered had two negative PCRs, clearance, or symptom resolution. J gave up 7 bases and V 5 bases, and 6 bases lay outside the gene matches. The CDR3 covers 14 residues. Per germline, CDR1 MNHEY and CDR2 SMNVEV (reference sequence).

The sequence came from a woman aged 50 to 60 who had recovered from COVID-19. The sample comprised PBMCs or T cells enriched from blood (not recorded which). This sequence joins TRBV27 and TRBJ1-2; 11 nucleotides line up with TRBD1. CDR3 residues: CASSTRTGGLGYTF. CDR3 DNA: TGTGCCAGCAGTACCCGGACAGGGGGCCTTGGCTACACCTTC.